This T cell receptor (beta chain) was retrieved from a study of Ad26.COV2.S vaccination and SARS-CoV-2 variants. About the study: Into the muscle, Ad26.COV2.S was dosed once or twice, 56 days apart.

A remark on this clone: The antigen is undetermined.

Assay: immunoSEQ multiplex PCR; the TCRdb copy retains only in-frame clones and omits some. The sample contains about 420,000 clones, approximately 87% of which appear only once. CDR3 length equals 14 residues. Trimming took 10 bases from V and 2 from J, leaving 14 bases between them. The germline V gene has CDR1 SGHVS and CDR2 FQNEAQ. Treatment denoted: approximately 18 received Ad26.COV2.S at low or high dose, single or two shots; about 5 received placebo; per-sample allocation not given. Sampling took place 63 days after the first vaccine or placebo injection. General observations from the study: Compared with placebo recipients, vaccine recipients had higher spike-specific TCR breadth. Non-spike TCR breadth was similar in vaccine and placebo recipients. Total responses of T cells may have been underestimated by the analyses of TCR breadth and depth.

Sequencing used peripheral blood, obtained in a trial of Ad26.COV2.S vaccine versus placebo. This chain uses TRBV7-8 with TRBJ2-2, with D tentatively TRBD1 or TRBD2 (5 bases each). The TCR comes from a person aged 18-60 years who received the Ad26.COV2.S COVID-19 vaccine or a placebo. The CDR3 spells CAISRDPNTGELFF. Here the CDR3 DNA reads TGTGCCATCTCCCGGGACCCTAACACCGGGGAGCTGTTTTTT.